The rows below give T cell receptor beta chains drawn from one sample of a study of T cells after yellow fever vaccination. TCRdb redid the calling of the 5' RACE reads with MiXCR, one entry per CDR3 protein. The sample includes some 350,000 distinct CDR3 sequences, approximately 6% of them seen just once. The sample consisted of PBMCs, taken 5 days after the yellow fever booster vaccination. All receptors come from a man aged 30 to 45 who received the YFV17D yellow fever vaccine. Each CDR3 is given with its conserved first and last residue. D genes are given only for firm matches. For some rows the clone size is stated as once, few or many, or as a class when expanded; others skip it.

>14|TRBJ2-7|TRBD2|many|TRBV5-1
TGCGCCAGCAGCTTTAGGACTAGCGGGACCGAGCAGTACTTC
CASSFRTSGTEQYF
>13|TRBJ2-3|TRBD1|NA|TRBV10-3
TGTGCCATAACAGGGGGCTCGACAGATACGCAGTATTTT
CAITGGSTDTQYF
>14|TRBJ2-7|NA|NA|TRBV5-1
TGCGCCAGCAGCTCCCACCCCGACATGTACGAGCAGTACTTC
CASSSHPDMYEQYF
>15|TRBJ2-3|NA|NA|TRBV12-3/TRBV12-4
TGTACCTGCAGTTTACGGTGGAGGGACACAGATACGCAGTATTTT
CTCSLRWRDTDTQYF
>13|TRBJ2-5|NA|few|TRBV29-1
TGCAGCGCCTGTGGTAGTAGGAGGGAGACCCAGTACTTC
CSACGSRRETQYF
>15|TRBJ2-1|NA|NA|TRBV7-8
TGTGCCAGCAGCTTAAGGAGGGCCACCTACAATGAGCAGTTCTTC
CASSLRRATYNEQFF
>18|TRBJ2-2|TRBD2|few|TRBV10-3
TGTGCCATATCAGGGACTAGCGGGCCTAATACGAACACCGGGGAGCTGTTTTTT
CAISGTSGPNTNTGELFF
>12|TRBJ1-2|TRBD1|few|TRBV10-3
TGTGCCATCTCTGGGACAGACTATGGCTACACCTTC
CAISGTDYGYTF
>12|TRBJ2-5|TRBD1|NA|TRBV29-1
TGCAGCGTTTCAGGACAGGGTGAGACCCAGTACTTC
CSVSGQGETQYF
>14|TRBJ2-2|NA|NA|TRBV29-1
TGCAGTGGATTCACTAGTGCTGGTCCCGGGGAGCTGTTTTTT
CSGFTSAGPGELFF
>15|TRBJ2-1|TRBD2|NA|TRBV7-9
TGTGCCAGCAGCCGATCCGGGACTAACTACAATGAGCAGTTCTTC
CASSRSGTNYNEQFF
>14|TRBJ2-5|NA|many|TRBV5-1
TGCGCCAGCAGCCGGCTGGGGAATGGAGAGACCCAGTACTTC
CASSRLGNGETQYF
>16|TRBJ2-3|NA|NA|TRBV29-1
TGCAGCGTTGAAGGGGGAGTGCTAGGTAGCACAGATACGCAGTATTTT
CSVEGGVLGSTDTQYF
>14|TRBJ2-7|TRBD1|few|TRBV19
TGTGCCAGTAGTATCTCCGGGACAGGGGACGAGCAGTACTTC
CASSISGTGDEQYF
>14|TRBJ2-2|TRBD1|NA|TRBV20-1
TGCAGTGCTATCGGGACAGGGGCGACCGGGGAGCTGTTTTTT
CSAIGTGATGELFF
>13|TRBJ1-1|NA|NA|TRBV3-1
TGTGCCAGCAGCCAAGAACTCTACACTGAAGCTTTCTTT
CASSQELYTEAFF
>12|TRBJ2-5|NA|many|TRBV30
TGTGCCTTGGGGCGGTACCAAGAGACCCAGTACTTC
CALGRYQETQYF
>14|TRBJ2-3|NA|many|TRBV10-3
TGTGCCATCAAGGGCTTATCAGACACAGATACGCAGTATTTT
CAIKGLSDTDTQYF
>17|TRBJ2-1|TRBD1|many|TRBV29-1
TGCAGCGGCCGGACAGGGCAAGTGTCAATAGGGCGCAATGAGCAGTTCTTC
CSGRTGQVSIGRNEQFF
>14|TRBJ2-7|NA|NA|TRBV7-6
TGTGCCAGCAGCTTCTCAACAGGGTCCGACGAGCAGTACTTC
CASSFSTGSDEQYF
>16|TRBJ2-7|TRBD1|many|TRBV5-1
TGCGCCAGCAGCGGGGGATGGACAGGTATGACCTACGAGCAGTACTTC
CASSGGWTGMTYEQYF
>13|TRBJ2-5|NA|many|TRBV11-2
TGTGCCAGCAGCTTAGATTGGGGGGCGACCCAGTACTTC
CASSLDWGATQYF
>12|TRBJ2-1|NA|NA|TRBV20-1
TGCAGTGCTAGATGGGGTGTCGATGAGCAGTTCTTC
CSARWGVDEQFF
>15|TRBJ2-3|NA|many|TRBV27
TGTGCCAGCAGTTCCTATCCTAGTGCCACAGATACGCAGTATTTT
CASSSYPSATDTQYF
>13|TRBJ2-5|NA|NA|TRBV29-1
TGCAGCGGTGGTCAGGGGTACGAGTCAACCCAGTACTTC
CSGGQGYESTQYF
>16|TRBJ2-7|NA|NA|TRBV11-2
TGTGCCAGCAGCTTAGAGTGGGACATCAACTCCTACGAGCAGTACTTC
CASSLEWDINSYEQYF
>15|TRBJ1-2|NA|few|TRBV25-1
TGTGCCAGCAGTGATCCCAGTGGACAGATCTATGGCTACACCTTC
CASSDPSGQIYGYTF
>13|TRBJ1-1|NA|few|TRBV7-8
TGTGCCAGCAGCGGGTTAACGGTTCTTGAAGCTTTCTTT
CASSGLTVLEAFF
>16|TRBJ2-3|TRBD2|many|TRBV20-1
TGCAGTGCTAGAGTGGGATGGGAGGGCCGAATGGATACGCAGTATTTT
CSARVGWEGRMDTQYF
>15|TRBJ2-7|NA|NA|TRBV11-2
TGTGCCAGCAGCTTAGAATGGGTGGGTTTAGGCGAGCAGTACTTC
CASSLEWVGLGEQYF
>15|TRBJ2-3|NA|few|TRBV7-2
TGTGCCAGCAGCTTAGTTGCTAGCGGCACAGATACGCAGTATTTT
CASSLVASGTDTQYF
>18|TRBJ2-7|TRBD2|few|TRBV6-5
TGTGCCAGCAGTTACTCCCCAGGACTAGCGGGAGGGCCTGGCGAGCAGTACTTC
CASSYSPGLAGGPGEQYF
>12|TRBJ1-2|NA|NA|TRBV20-1
TGCAGTGTTACTCGGGCAACGGACGGCTACACCTTC
CSVTRATDGYTF
>17|TRBJ2-7|NA|NA|TRBV21-1
TGTGCCAGCCGCCGACTTCAGAAAGGAAGACAGGACTACGAGCAGTACTTC
CASRRLQKGRQDYEQYF
>14|TRBJ2-7|NA|few|TRBV11-2
TGTGCCAGCAGCTTAAATACGGGATCTTACGAGCAGTACTTC
CASSLNTGSYEQYF
>14|TRBJ2-2|NA|many|TRBV19
TGTGCCAGTAAGGAGCGTCCGAACACCGGGGAGCTGTTTTTT
CASKERPNTGELFF
>13|TRBJ2-1|TRBD2|few|TRBV20-1
TGCAGTGCTAGTTTTAGCGGGAGTAGTGAGCAGTTCTTC
CSASFSGSSEQFF
>14|TRBJ2-3|NA|many|TRBV4-3
TGCGCCAGCAGCCAAGGAATCTTAGGTCATACGCAGTATTTT
CASSQGILGHTQYF
>16|TRBJ2-7|TRBD2|NA|TRBV5-4
TGTGCCAGCAGCTGGGGACTAGCGGGGCGTCCCTACGAGCAGTACTTC
CASSWGLAGRPYEQYF
>18|TRBJ2-6|NA|NA|TRBV6-5
TGTGCCAGCAGTTACTCTGCGGGCCAGAACTCTGGGGCCAACGTCCTGACTTTC
CASSYSAGQNSGANVLTF
>15|TRBJ2-1|TRBD2|NA|TRBV7-6
TGTGCCAGCAGCTTAGGCGGGGGAGGGAGCAATGAGCAGTTCTTC
CASSLGGGGSNEQFF
>13|TRBJ2-7|NA|many|TRBV7-2
TGTGCCAGCAGCTACCGGGAGACCCACGAGCAGTACTTC
CASSYRETHEQYF
>11|TRBJ2-7|NA|many|TRBV2
TGTGCCAGCAGAGAGTTCTACGAGCAGTACTTC
CASREFYEQYF
>14|TRBJ1-2|NA|many|TRBV6-5
TGTGCCAGCAGATACATGGACACAAACTATGGCTACACCTTC
CASRYMDTNYGYTF
>11|TRBJ2-3|NA|many|TRBV6-5
TGTGCCAGCGGGGGCAGTCATACGCAGTATTTT
CASGGSHTQYF
>15|TRBJ2-1|NA|few|TRBV10-3
TGTGCCATCAGTGGGGGGCGGAGCTCCTACAATGAGCAGTTCTTC
CAISGGRSSYNEQFF
>14|TRBJ2-5|TRBD1|NA|TRBV6-1
TGTGCCAGCAAGCCAGGACAGGCCCAAGAGACCCAGTACTTC
CASKPGQAQETQYF
>14|TRBJ1-4|NA|few|TRBV5-1
TGCGCCAGCAGCTCAGGACAGATTAATGAAAAACTGTTTTTT
CASSSGQINEKLFF
>20|TRBJ2-7|TRBD2|NA|TRBV28
TGTGCCAGCAGTCCTGGCCCCGCGGAATCTGAGGGACTACCCCCCTACGAGCAGTACTTC
CASSPGPAESEGLPPYEQYF
>12|TRBJ2-1|TRBD2|many|TRBV6-6
TGTGCCAGCAGTTATACTAGCGGAGACCCTGGGTTC
CASSYTSGDPGF
>14|TRBJ2-1|TRBD2|NA|TRBV3-1
TGTGCCAGCCAACTACGGACTAGCGGGAATGAGCAGTTCTTC
CASQLRTSGNEQFF
>13|TRBJ2-5|TRBD2|few|TRBV12-3/TRBV12-4
TGTGCCAGCAGTTTGAGCGGGACCGAGACCCAGTACTTC
CASSLSGTETQYF
>15|TRBJ2-7|NA|many|TRBV2
TGTGCCAGCAGTGAAAGGACTTCCCAGCAGGGCGAGCAGTACTTC
CASSERTSQQGEQYF
>13|TRBJ2-5|TRBD1|many|TRBV29-1
TGCAGCGCCGACAGGGGGCTCGATGAGACCCAGTACTTC
CSADRGLDETQYF
>16|TRBJ2-7|TRBD2|many|TRBV6-2/TRBV6-3
TGTGCCAGCAGACGAAAAGGACTAGCGGGAGTGGTTGAGCAGTACTTC
CASRRKGLAGVVEQYF
>12|TRBJ2-7|NA|many|TRBV6-2/TRBV6-3
TGTGCCAGCAGCTCAGCGGCCTACGAGCAGTACTTC
CASSSAAYEQYF
>16|TRBJ2-1|NA|NA|TRBV20-1
TGCTGCTTCTGGGGCCAGGAGCGAAGCTTCTACAATGAGCAGTTCTTC
CCFWGQERSFYNEQFF
>17|TRBJ2-1|TRBD2|many|TRBV5-1
TGCGCCAGCAGCTTGGGGACTAGCGGGAGGGCCTCGGGGGAGCAGTTCTTC
CASSLGTSGRASGEQFF
>11|TRBJ1-2|NA|few|TRBV30
TGTGCCTGGAATCAGTACTATGGCTACACCTTC
CAWNQYYGYTF